This TCR beta chain was retrieved from a study of shared clonotypes between healthy human individuals. Data came from immunoSEQ multiplex PCR; TCRdb stores just in-frame clones and leaves some out. The table lists under 300,000 clones, approximately 65% of them singletons. CDR1 is SEHNR and CDR2 is FQNEAQ in the germline V gene (reference sequence). The CDR3 contains 15 residues. The V and J ends lost 5 bases and 9 bases, in that order; junction bases with no gene match: 11. CD4+ cells yielded CD45RA+ naive and CD45RA-negative memory subsets. Findings of the study overall: In a few donors, around 5.5% of naive CD4 clonotypes appeared in common.

Regarding this clone: The target antigen is unknown.

Input material: memory CD4+ T cells sorted from blood. Subset here: CD45RA-negative fraction. The rearrangement links TRBV7-9 to TRBJ2-1; 9 bases are shared with TRBD1. The clonotype comes from a young man in good health. CDR3 in amino acids: CASSRPGQGIGEQFF. The CDR3 coding sequence is TGTGCCAGCAGCAGACCGGGACAGGGCATTGGTGAGCAGTTCTTC.